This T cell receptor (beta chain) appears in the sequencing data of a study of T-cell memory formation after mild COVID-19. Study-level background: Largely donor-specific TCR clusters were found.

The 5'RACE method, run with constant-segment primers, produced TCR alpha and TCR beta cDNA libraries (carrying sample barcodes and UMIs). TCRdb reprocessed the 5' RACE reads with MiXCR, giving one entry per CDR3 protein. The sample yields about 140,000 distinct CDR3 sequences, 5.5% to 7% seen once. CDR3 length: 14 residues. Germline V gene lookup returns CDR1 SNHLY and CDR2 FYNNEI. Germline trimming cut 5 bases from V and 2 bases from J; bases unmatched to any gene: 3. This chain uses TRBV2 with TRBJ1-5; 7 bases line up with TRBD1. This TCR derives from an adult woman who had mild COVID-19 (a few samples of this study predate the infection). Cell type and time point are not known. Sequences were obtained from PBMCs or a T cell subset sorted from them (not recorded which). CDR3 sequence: CASSRDSGNQPQHF. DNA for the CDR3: TGTGCCAGCAGTAGGGACAGTGGCAATCAGCCCCAGCATTTT.